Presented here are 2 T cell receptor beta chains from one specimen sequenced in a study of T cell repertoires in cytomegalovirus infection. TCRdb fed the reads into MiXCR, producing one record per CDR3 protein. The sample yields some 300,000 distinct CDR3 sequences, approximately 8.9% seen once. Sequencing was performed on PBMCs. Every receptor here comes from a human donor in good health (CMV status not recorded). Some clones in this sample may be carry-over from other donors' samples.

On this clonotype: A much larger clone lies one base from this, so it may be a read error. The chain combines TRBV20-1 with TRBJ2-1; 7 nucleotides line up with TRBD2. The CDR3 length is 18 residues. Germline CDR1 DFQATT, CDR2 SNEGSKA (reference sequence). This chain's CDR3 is CSAREARRGSSSYNEQIF. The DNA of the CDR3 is TGCAGTGCTAGAGAAGCCCGGCGGGGGTCGAGCTCCTACAATGAGCAGATCTTC.

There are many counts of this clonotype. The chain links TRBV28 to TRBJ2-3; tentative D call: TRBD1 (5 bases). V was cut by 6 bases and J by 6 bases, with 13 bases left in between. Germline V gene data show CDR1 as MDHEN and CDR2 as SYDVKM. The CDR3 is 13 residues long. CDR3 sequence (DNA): TGTGCCAGCAGCCATTACAGGACCGATACGCAGTATTTT. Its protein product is CASSHYRTDTQYF. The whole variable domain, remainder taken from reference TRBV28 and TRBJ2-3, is DVKVTQSSRYLVKRTGEKVFLECVQDMDHENMFWYRQDPGLGLRLIYFSYDVKMKEKGDIPEGYSVSREKKERFSLILESASTNQTSMYLCASSHYRTDTQYFGPGTRLTVL.